These 21 T cell receptor beta chains came from one sample sequenced in a study of blood T cell repertoires in COVID-19. Method: immunoSEQ multiplex PCR; TCRdb's copy keeps in-frame clones and lacks some. This table holds about 310,000 clones, about 90% found once. Sequencing was done on a sample of PBMCs or T cells enriched from blood (not recorded which). The receptors stem from a woman in her twenties or thirties who had recovered from COVID-19.

This chain links TRBV4-1 with TRBJ2-7, with 7 bases fitting TRBD1. This CDR3 has 14 amino acids. Trimming removed 4 bases from V and 4 bases from J; junction bases left unmatched: 7. The germline CDR1 and CDR2 sequences are MGHRA and YSYEKL. The CDR3 loop is CASSLRQGRYEQYF. The CDR3 nucleotides are TGCGCCAGCAGCCTCCGACAGGGAAGGTACGAGCAGTACTTC.

This clone was counted many times. The CDR3 is CAISLRGLAGGPQDEQFF. CDR3 coding DNA: TGTGCCATCAGCCTCAGGGGACTAGCGGGAGGGCCCCAGGATGAGCAGTTCTTC. The genes are TRBV10-3 and TRBJ2-1, with 16 bases matching TRBD2. CDR3 length: 18 amino acids. CDR1 and CDR2 (germline): ENHRY, SYGVKD. Trimming took 6 bases from V and 8 from J; bases not matched to a gene: 13.

The chain joins TRBV28 to TRBJ2-1, with TRBD1 as a possible D gene (5 bases). The CDR3 is 15 amino acids. Per the germline V gene, CDR1 is MDHEN and CDR2 is SYDVKM. With 3 bases removed from V and 2 bases from J, the gap between germline ends came to 11 bases. Written as DNA, the CDR3 is TGTGCCAGCAGTTTTAATAGGGGCCCCTACAATGAGCAGTTCTTC. This gives the protein CASSFNRGPYNEQFF.

The chain recombines TRBV7-6 with TRBJ2-1, with D perhaps matching TRBD2 (6 bases). Germline V lookup: CDR1 SGHVS, CDR2 FNYEAQ. The CDR3 has 15 residues. With 10 bases removed from V and 4 bases from J, the gap between germline ends came to 20 bases. CDR3 DNA: TGTGCCACCGGGAAAGCGGAGGGATCATACAATGAGCAGTTCTTC. Its protein is CATGKAEGSYNEQFF. The full variable domain, in which reference TRBV7-6 and TRBJ2-1 provide the parts outside the CDR3, is GAGVSQSPRYKVTKRGQDVALRCDPISGHVSLYWYRQALGQGPEFLTYFNYEAQQDKSGLPNDRFSAERPEGSISTLTIQRTEQRDSAMYRCATGKAEGSYNEQFFGPGTRLTVL.

This clone showed up just once. The chain links TRBV5-1 to TRBJ2-7, with D possibly being TRBD2 (5 bases). Trimming removed 2 bases from V and 1 base from J, with 10 bases in between. CDR3 length: 14 amino acids. CDR1 and CDR2 (germline): SGHRS, YFSETQ. CDR3 sequence (DNA): TGCGCCAGCAGCTTACAGAGCGGTTCCTACGAGCAGTACTTC. Its protein product is CASSLQSGSYEQYF.

V gene TRBV7-2 combines with J gene TRBJ1-2; 9 nucleotides line up with TRBD1. In germline, CDR1 is SGHTA, CDR2 FQGNSA. CDR3 length: 16 amino acids. V gave up 5 bases and J gave up 4 bases; unmatched junction bases: 11. The CDR3 loop reads CASSERDRVALYGYTF. The CDR3 DNA is TGTGCCAGCAGCGAGCGGGACAGGGTTGCCCTCTATGGCTACACCTTC.

The V call is TRBV5-4, the J call TRBJ2-2, with D tentatively TRBD1 (6 bases). The V gene's germline CDR1 is SGHNT and CDR2 YYREEE (reference sequence). V lost 4 bases, J lost 1 base, and 8 bases lay in between. This CDR3 is 14 amino acids long. In DNA, the CDR3 is TGTGCCAGCAGCGCAGGGGTGAACACCGGGGAGCTGTTTTTT. This translates into CASSAGVNTGELFF.

The chain is built from TRBV6-1 and TRBJ1-6; 7 bases fit TRBD1. This CDR3 has 16 amino acids. Germline trimming cut 5 bases from V and 0 bases from J; bases unmatched to any gene: 4. The germline gives CDR1 MNHNS, CDR2 SASEGT. The CDR3, as DNA: TGTGCCAGCAGTCAAGGGACAGACTCCTATAATTCACCCCTCCACTTT. Residues: CASSQGTDSYNSPLHF.

This chain links TRBV7-9 with TRBJ1-1; no reliable D call. This CDR3 spans 13 amino acids. V dropped 3 bases and J dropped 1 base, with 6 bases sitting between them. Germline V gene data show CDR1 as SEHNR and CDR2 as FQNEAQ (reference sequence). The DNA of the CDR3 is TGTGCCAGCAGCTTTAGTACGAACACTGAAGCTTTCTTT. It encodes CASSFSTNTEAFF.

The gene calls are TRBV20-1 and TRBJ2-1; 9 bases agree with TRBD2. Germline V gene data show CDR1 as DFQATT and CDR2 as SNEGSKA (reference sequence). CDR3 length equals 14 residues. V was pared by 6 bases and J by 12 bases, with 15 bases of the junction left unmatched. The CDR3 DNA is TGCAGTGCCAGTAGCGGGAGTTTTTTTGAAGGGCAGTTCTTC. This encodes CSASSGSFFEGQFF.

The chain couples TRBV29-1 to TRBJ2-7, with 10 bases identical to TRBD2. Trimming removed 2 bases from V and 3 bases from J; junction bases left unmatched: 1. Germline V gives CDR1 SQVTM, CDR2 ANQGSEA. The CDR3 is 13 amino acids. The CDR3 is CSVELAGVYEQYF. The CDR3 nucleotides are TGCAGCGTTGAACTAGCGGGGGTCTACGAGCAGTACTTC.

A few counts support this clone. The J gene is TRBJ2-5, the V gene TRBV3-1 (or the pseudogene TRBV3-2); TRBD2 is a possible D gene (5 bases). With 4 bases removed from V and 5 bases from J, the gap between germline ends came to 11 bases. The CDR3 is 13 residues long. CDR1 and CDR2 (germline): LGHDT, YNNKEL (reference sequence). CDR3 DNA sequence: TGTGCCAGCAGCCCCCTCTGGAGGGAGACCCAGTACTTC. As protein: CASSPLWRETQYF.

V usage is TRBV6-2 or TRBV6-3 and J usage is TRBJ2-2; no firm D call. CDR3 length: 14 amino acids. V shed 3 bases and J shed 4 bases, with 9 bases lying between them. Germline V gene data show CDR1 as MNHEY and CDR2 as SVGEGT. The CDR3 nucleotides read TGTGCCAGCAGTTATCTAGGATCCACCGGGGAGCTGTTTTTT. Protein sequence: CASSYLGSTGELFF.

The gene calls are TRBV7-3 and TRBJ1-2; possible D gene TRBD1, 5 bases. The CDR3 has 13 amino acids. V lost 4 bases to trimming and J lost 8 bases, with 14 bases between them. CDR1 SGHTA and CDR2 FQGTGA come from the germline V gene. DNA for the CDR3: TGTGCCAGCAGCTCGGCCGACAGTCGGGGCTACACCTTC. It specifies CASSSADSRGYTF. The whole variable domain, remainder taken from reference TRBV7-3 and TRBJ1-2, is GAGVSQTPSNKVTEKGKYVELRCDPISGHTALYWYRQSLGQGPEFLIYFQGTGAADDSGLPNDRFFAVRPEGSVSTLKIQRTERGDSAVYLCASSSADSRGYTFGSGTRLTVV.

The chain employs TRBV6-5 and TRBJ2-7; 9 bases are shared with TRBD2. The V gene end was trimmed by 9 bases and the J gene end by 1 base; junction bases not matched to a gene: 4. The CDR3 has 13 residues. Germline V gene lookup returns CDR1 MNHEY and CDR2 SVGAGI. CDR3 loop: CASRAGGSYEQYF. Here the CDR3 DNA reads TGTGCCAGTAGAGCGGGAGGTTCCTACGAGCAGTACTTC.

V gene TRBV30 combines with J gene TRBJ2-7; TRBD2 matches at 10 bases. There are 17 residues in the CDR3. Germline V gene lookup returns CDR1 GTSNPN and CDR2 SVGIG (reference sequence). The V gene end was trimmed by 1 base and the J gene end by 4 bases; junction bases not matched to a gene: 13. The CDR3 bases are TGTGCCTGGAGTGGGGGACGCCAGCCGGGACTAGCGTACGAGCAGTACTTC. Residues: CAWSGGRQPGLAYEQYF.

V usage is TRBV12-3 or TRBV12-4 and J usage is TRBJ1-2, with TRBD1 matching over 9 bases. The V segment lost 6 bases and the J segment 8 bases; nucleotides outside the gene matches: 7. CDR3 length equals 13 residues. The CDR3 DNA reads as TGTGCCAGCAGCCCTGGGACAGGGTCAGGCTACACCTTC. Its translation is CASSPGTGSGYTF.

The V and J genes are TRBV11-2 and TRBJ1-2; no firm D call. CDR3 length equals 16 residues. Germline V gene lookup returns CDR1 SGHAT and CDR2 FQNNGV. V lost 5 bases and J 5 bases, leaving 21 bases between the germline ends. The CDR3 region is CASSPPQVPAGYGYTF. The CDR3 DNA reads as TGTGCCAGCAGCCCCCCCCAGGTCCCCGCTGGGTATGGCTACACCTTC.

The rearrangement uses TRBV19 and TRBJ1-1; D may be TRBD1 (6 bases). The ends were cut back, 6 bases at V and 4 bases at J, with 15 bases in the middle. Germline V CDR1 and CDR2: LNHDA, SQIVND (reference sequence). The CDR3 loop spans 14 amino acids. Here the CDR3 DNA reads TGTGCCAGTAGCTGGGGGGGCGAGGTCACTGAAGCTTTCTTT. Its protein product is CASSWGGEVTEAFF.

This clone was recorded once. This CDR3 reads CASSLDGFAGDGYTF. Written as DNA, the CDR3 is TGTGCCAGCAGCTTAGATGGTTTTGCCGGGGATGGCTACACCTTC. This sequence joins TRBV7-9 and TRBJ1-2; D is uncertain. Germline V CDR1 and CDR2: SEHNR, FQNEAQ (reference sequence). The CDR3 runs 15 residues. V was clipped by 1 base and J by 6 bases, with 15 bases between them.

CDR3 residues: CASSSLHASGRSGVETQYF. DNA of the CDR3: TGTGCCAGCAGCTCCCTCCACGCCAGCGGGAGAAGCGGGGTGGAGACCCAGTACTTC. V and J are TRBV11-2 and TRBJ2-5; TRBD2 matches at 8 bases. Germline CDR1 is SGHAT and CDR2 is FQNNGV. CDR3 size: 19 residues. V was pared by 4 bases and J by 5 bases, with 21 bases of the junction left unmatched.